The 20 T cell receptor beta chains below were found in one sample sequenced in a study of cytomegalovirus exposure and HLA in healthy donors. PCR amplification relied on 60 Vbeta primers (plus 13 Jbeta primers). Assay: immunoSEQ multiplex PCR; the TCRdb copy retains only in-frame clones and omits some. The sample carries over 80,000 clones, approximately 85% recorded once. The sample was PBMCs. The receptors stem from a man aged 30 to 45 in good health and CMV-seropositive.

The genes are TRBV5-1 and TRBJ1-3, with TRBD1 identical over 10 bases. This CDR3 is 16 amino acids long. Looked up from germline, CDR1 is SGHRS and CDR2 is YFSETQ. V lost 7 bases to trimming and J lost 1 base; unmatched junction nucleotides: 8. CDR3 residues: CASSLGDRGSGNTIYF. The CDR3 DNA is TGCGCCAGCTCCCTTGGGGACAGGGGTTCTGGAAACACCATATATTTT.

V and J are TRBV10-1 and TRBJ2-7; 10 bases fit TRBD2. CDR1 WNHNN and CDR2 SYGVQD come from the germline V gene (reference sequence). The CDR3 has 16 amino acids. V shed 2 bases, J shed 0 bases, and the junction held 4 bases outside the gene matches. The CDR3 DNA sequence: TGCGCCAGCAGTGAGCGCCGGACTAGCGGCTCCTACGAGCAGTACTTC. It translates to CASSERRTSGSYEQYF.

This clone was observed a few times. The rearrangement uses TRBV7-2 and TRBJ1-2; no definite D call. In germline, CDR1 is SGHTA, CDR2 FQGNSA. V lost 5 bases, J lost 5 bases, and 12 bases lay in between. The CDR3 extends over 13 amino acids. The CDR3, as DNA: TGTGCCAGCAGCACACAAGTTACGTATGGCTACACCTTC. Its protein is CASSTQVTYGYTF. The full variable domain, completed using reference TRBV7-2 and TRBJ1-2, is GAGVSQSPSNKVTEKGKDVELRCDPISGHTALYWYRQSLGQGLEFLIYFQGNSAPDKSGLPSDRFSAERTGGSVSTLTIQRTQQEDSAVYLCASSTQVTYGYTFGSGTRLTVV.

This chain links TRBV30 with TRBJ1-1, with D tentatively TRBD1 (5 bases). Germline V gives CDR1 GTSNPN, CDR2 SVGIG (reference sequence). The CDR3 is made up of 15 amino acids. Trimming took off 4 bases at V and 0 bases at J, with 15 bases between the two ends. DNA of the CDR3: TGTGCCTGGAAACCCCCGAACAGGCTGAACACTGAAGCTTTCTTT. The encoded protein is CAWKPPNRLNTEAFF.

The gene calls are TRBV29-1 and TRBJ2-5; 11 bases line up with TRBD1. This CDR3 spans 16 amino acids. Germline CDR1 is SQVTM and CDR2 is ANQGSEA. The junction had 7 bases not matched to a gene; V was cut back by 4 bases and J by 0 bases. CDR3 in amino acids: CSVGGGTGGNQETQYF. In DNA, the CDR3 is TGCAGCGTTGGAGGAGGGACAGGGGGAAACCAAGAGACCCAGTACTTC. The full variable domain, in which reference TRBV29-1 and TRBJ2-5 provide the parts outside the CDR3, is SAVISQKPSRDICQRGTSLTIQCQVDSQVTMMFWYRQQPGQSLTLIATANQGSEATYESGFVIDKFPISRPNLTFSTLTVSNMSPEDSSIYLCSVGGGTGGNQETQYFGPGTRLLVL.

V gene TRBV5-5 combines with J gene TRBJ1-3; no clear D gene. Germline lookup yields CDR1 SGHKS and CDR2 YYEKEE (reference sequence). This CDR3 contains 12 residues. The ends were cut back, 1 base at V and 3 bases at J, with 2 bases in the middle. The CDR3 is CASSLLGNTIYF. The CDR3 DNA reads TGTGCCAGCAGCTTGCTTGGAAACACCATATATTTT.

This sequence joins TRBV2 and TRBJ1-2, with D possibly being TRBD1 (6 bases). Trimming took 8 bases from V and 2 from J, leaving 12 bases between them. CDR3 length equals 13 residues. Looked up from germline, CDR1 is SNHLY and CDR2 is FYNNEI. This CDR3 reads CASQEGGNYGYTF. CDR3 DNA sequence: TGTGCCAGCCAGGAGGGGGGGAACTATGGCTACACCTTC. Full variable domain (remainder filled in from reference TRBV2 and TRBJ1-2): EPEVTQTPSHQVTQMGQEVILRCVPISNHLYFYWYRQILGQKVEFLVSFYNNEISEKSEIFDDQFSVERPDGSNFTLKIRSTKLEDSAMYFCASQEGGNYGYTFGSGTRLTVV.

This chain's CDR3 is CAWTRVANTGELFF. In DNA form, the CDR3 reads TGTGCCTGGACTCGAGTAGCGAACACCGGGGAGCTGTTTTTT. The chain couples TRBV30 to TRBJ2-2; no firm D call. Looked up from germline, CDR1 is GTSNPN and CDR2 is SVGIG (reference sequence). CDR3 length: 14 residues. Trimming pared 4 bases from V and 0 bases from J, leaving 9 bases between.

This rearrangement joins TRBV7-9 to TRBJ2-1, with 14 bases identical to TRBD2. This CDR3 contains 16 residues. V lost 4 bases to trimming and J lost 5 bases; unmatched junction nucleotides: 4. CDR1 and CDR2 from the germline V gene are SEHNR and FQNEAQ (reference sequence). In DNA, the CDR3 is TGTGCCAGCAGCTCGACGGGACTAGCGGGGGACAATGAGCAGTTCTTC. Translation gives CASSSTGLAGDNEQFF.

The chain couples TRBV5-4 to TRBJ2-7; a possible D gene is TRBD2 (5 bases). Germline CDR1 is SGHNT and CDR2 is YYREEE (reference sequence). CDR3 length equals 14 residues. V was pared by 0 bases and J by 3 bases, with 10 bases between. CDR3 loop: CASSLEIEGYEQYF. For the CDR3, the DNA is TGTGCCAGCAGCTTGGAGATCGAGGGCTACGAGCAGTACTTC.

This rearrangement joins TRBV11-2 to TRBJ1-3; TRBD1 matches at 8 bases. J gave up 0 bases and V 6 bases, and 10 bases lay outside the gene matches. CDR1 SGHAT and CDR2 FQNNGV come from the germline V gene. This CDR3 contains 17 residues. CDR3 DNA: TGTGCCAGCAGGAACCCAGGGGGCTCAAGCTCTGGAAACACCATATATTTT. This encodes CASRNPGGSSSGNTIYF.

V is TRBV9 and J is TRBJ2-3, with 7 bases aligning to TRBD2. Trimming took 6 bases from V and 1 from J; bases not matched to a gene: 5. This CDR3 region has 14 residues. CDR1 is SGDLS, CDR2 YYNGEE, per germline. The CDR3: CASKVREGTDTQYF. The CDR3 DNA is TGTGCCAGCAAGGTCCGGGAGGGCACAGATACGCAGTATTTT.

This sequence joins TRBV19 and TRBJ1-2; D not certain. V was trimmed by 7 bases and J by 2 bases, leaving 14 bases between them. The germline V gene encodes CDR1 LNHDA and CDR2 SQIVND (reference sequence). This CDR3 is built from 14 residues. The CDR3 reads CASTHGDGNYGYTF. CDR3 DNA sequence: TGTGCCAGTACCCACGGCGACGGGAACTATGGCTACACCTTC.

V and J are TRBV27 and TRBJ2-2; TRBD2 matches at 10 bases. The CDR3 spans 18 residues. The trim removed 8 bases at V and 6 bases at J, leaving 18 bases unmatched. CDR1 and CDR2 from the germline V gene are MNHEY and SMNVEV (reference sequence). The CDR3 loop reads CASSTSSGRISVAGELFF. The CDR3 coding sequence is TGTGCCAGCTCTACTTCTAGCGGGAGAATTTCGGTGGCCGGGGAGCTGTTTTTT.

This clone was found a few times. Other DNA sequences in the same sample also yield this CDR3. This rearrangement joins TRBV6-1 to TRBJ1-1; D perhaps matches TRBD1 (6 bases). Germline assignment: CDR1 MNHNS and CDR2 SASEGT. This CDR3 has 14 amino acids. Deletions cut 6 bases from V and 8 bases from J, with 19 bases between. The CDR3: CASSPTGLGGEAFF. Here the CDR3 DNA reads TGTGCCAGCAGCCCTACAGGGTTAGGAGGCGAAGCTTTCTTT.

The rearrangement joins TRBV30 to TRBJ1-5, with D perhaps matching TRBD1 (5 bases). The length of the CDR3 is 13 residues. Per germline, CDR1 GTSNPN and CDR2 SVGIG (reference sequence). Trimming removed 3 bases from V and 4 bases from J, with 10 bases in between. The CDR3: CAWSRQWNQPQHF. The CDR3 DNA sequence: TGTGCCTGGAGCCGACAGTGGAATCAGCCCCAGCATTTT.

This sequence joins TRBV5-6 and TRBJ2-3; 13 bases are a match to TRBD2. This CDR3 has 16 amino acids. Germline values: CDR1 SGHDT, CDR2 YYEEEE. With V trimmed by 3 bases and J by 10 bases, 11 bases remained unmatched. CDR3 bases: TGTGCCAGCAGCTACGAGGGGACTAGCGGGATAGGTGCGCAGTATTTT. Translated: CASSYEGTSGIGAQYF.

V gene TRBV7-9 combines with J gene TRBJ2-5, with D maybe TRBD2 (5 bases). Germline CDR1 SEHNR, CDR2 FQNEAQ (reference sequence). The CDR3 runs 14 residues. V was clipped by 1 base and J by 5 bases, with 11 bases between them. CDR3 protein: CASSLEAGGETQYF. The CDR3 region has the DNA TGTGCCAGCAGCTTAGAGGCAGGCGGGGAGACCCAGTACTTC.

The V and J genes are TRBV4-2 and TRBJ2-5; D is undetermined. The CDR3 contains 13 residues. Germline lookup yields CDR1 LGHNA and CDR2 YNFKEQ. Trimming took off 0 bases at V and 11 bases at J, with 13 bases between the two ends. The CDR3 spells CASSQDQVREQYF. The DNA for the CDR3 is TGTGCCAGCAGCCAAGATCAAGTTAGAGAGCAGTACTTC.

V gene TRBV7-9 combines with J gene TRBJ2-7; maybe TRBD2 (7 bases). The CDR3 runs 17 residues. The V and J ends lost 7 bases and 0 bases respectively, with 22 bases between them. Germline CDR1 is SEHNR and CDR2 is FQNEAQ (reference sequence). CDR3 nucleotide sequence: TGTGCCAGCATCCTATCCCCTGGGGGCGGGAGCTCCTACGAGCAGTACTTC. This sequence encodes CASILSPGGGSSYEQYF.